This T cell receptor (beta chain) originates from a study of cytotoxic CD8 clonotypes in ibrutinib-treated CLL. Overall study results and limits: Public clonotypes, an uncommon group, contracted or remained stable on treatment. Ibrutinib response saw clonality rise, and progression saw it return toward baseline. Clonality correlated strongly with circulating CD8+ T cells and exceeded age-matched healthy donors at baseline.

With regard to this clone: Its antigen is unknown.

TCRdb keeps only in-frame clones here, not all; method: immunoSEQ multiplex PCR. The sample contains more than 150,000 clones, about 72% of which appear only once. CDR3 length: 15 residues. Trimming pared 5 bases from V and 4 bases from J, leaving 17 bases between. Germline CDR1 reads PRHDT; CDR2 reads FYEKMQ (reference sequence). This specimen was PBMCs, taken after 24 months of ibrutinib treatment. This sequence originates from a human donor with chronic lymphocytic leukemia. The rearrangement uses TRBV13 and TRBJ1-2; D gene uncertain. The CDR3 spells CASSLRTVGGYGYTF. The DNA of the CDR3 is TGTGCCAGCAGCCTGCGGACGGTAGGCGGCTATGGCTACACCTTC.